This entry concerns a single TCR beta chain. This clone appeared a single time. Its antigen is unknown. Base qualities were left out, and no much larger clone turns up one base away. The data were taken from a study of cytomegalovirus exposure and HLA in healthy donors (dated by TCRdb to the late 2010s). Notes on the research overall: An earlier analysis of more than 550 of the donors reported about 300 Gb of sequence data and approximately 120 million unique TCR beta sequences obtained from some 170 million T cells. Around 330 gigabases of sequencing data and around 88 million unique TCR sequences made up an early release that covered approximately 620 HLA-typed donors. The genetic ancestry cluster associated with self-reported Caucasian donors included around four fifths of the 398 genotyped donors. The study aimed to test whether signatures of past pathogen exposure could be identified by cataloging public T cell receptors. The study profiled the T cell repertoires of around 700 subjects by immunosequencing and related them to cytomegalovirus serostatus. A separate validation cohort of roughly 130 different subjects was used in addition to the roughly 670-subject first cohort. To predict cytomegalovirus infection status, the study combined high-throughput TCR immunosequencing, statistical association of individual TCRs with disease status, and machine learning. A later analysis re-examined previously published TCR beta repertoires from more than 550 donors and added high-resolution HLA genotyping to investigate patterns of TCR occurrence. Rather than using new phenotypic data, the later analysis identified candidate immune exposures from TCR beta sequences and from how often those sequences occurred across donors. An earlier analysis of around 640 of the donors used high-throughput TCR beta sequencing to judge whether each TCR beta V gene segment behaved as functional or pseudogenic. Alongside the repertoire data, information on donor age, sex, ethnicity and CMV serostatus was compiled. In a later genetic analysis, genome-wide SNP genotypes for about three fifths of the roughly 670 donors were used, and that subset was treated as a discovery cohort. Every discovery cohort repertoire had been produced on one sequencing platform. Class I and class II HLA loci were covered by the typing at four-digit resolution. Typing coverage varied by locus: about 620-640 donors for A, B, C, DRB1 and DQB1; approximately 560 for DQA1; approximately 610 for DPA1; about 450 for DPB1. Because of strong linkage in the cohort, four to six DR-DQ haplotypes were treated as single units for association and clustering. Among 300 to 500 genotyped donors of the cohort, an average of around 250,000 unique TCR beta nucleotide sequences was sequenced per donor, of which about 18% were non-productive. The paper's findings and limits, for the study overall: This cohort had only TCR beta chains sequenced, and the lack of alpha or paired-chain data limited which features could be detected. A few of the identified cytomegalovirus-associated TCR beta chains were confirmed in vitro to be specific for cytomegalovirus antigens. HLA typing was unavailable for some donors at each locus, so association tests used only the typed subset. Most CMV-associated TCR beta chains appeared to be HLA-restricted in a later analysis, and the HLA associations seemed to be driven largely by CMV exposure. The only immune exposure information available for the cohort was CMV serostatus. In a later analysis, HLA-associated TCR beta chains showed more clonal expansion and lower generation probabilities than non-associated chains that were equally common. The authors suggested that the approach could potentially be generalized to other disease states and immunological phenotypes. A further reported finding was that TCR beta sequences accurately predicted the HLA-A and HLA-B alleles for most subjects in the first cohort. When HLA alleles, especially DR and DQ, strongly co-occurred, TCR associations were difficult to assign to individual alleles. The study gave a list of over 150 TCR beta chains associated with cytomegalovirus. In a later analysis, TCR association rates were found to vary across HLA loci, with the most associated TCRs seen for DRB1 alleles and the fewest for HLA-C alleles. Sequencing depth was assumed to be roughly uniform across donors in the presence/absence analyses, though that assumption may not hold. In a later genetic analysis, a missense DCLRE1C variant was associated with V-gene and J-gene trimming of TCR beta chains, and the association was replicated in an independent cohort. Several of the top co-occurrence clusters appeared to be linked to parvovirus B19, influenza, CMV and Epstein-Barr virus, according to a later analysis. A cluster of highly shared sequence variants was judged likely to represent a technical artifact of the sequencing pipeline. While some public TCRs were present in many individuals, most TCR sequences turned up only very rarely across donors. The earlier analysis of some 560 of the donors excluded some 15 rarely observed V segments, including chromosome 9 orphons, because counts were too low. Cytomegalovirus status was reported to be diagnosed by the classifier with high specificity and sensitivity in both the original and validation cohorts. In a later genetic analysis, fewer N-insertions in productive TCRs were reported among donors in an Asian-associated ancestry cluster than the approximately 670-donor mean. Because the 87-base-pair reads could not distinguish some IMGT-functional V segments, including TRBV6-2 and TRBV6-3, those segments were excluded. In a later analysis, about 16,000 TCR beta sequences were associated with specific HLA alleles at a false discovery rate of 0.05. An earlier analysis of approximately 540 of the donors showed that most TCR beta V segments appeared in productive rearrangements either about 87% or about 30% of the time, which broadly matched IMGT annotations. Correlated functional status among segregating V segments might reflect linkage disequilibrium, but an unknown experimental factor could not be ruled out.

Receptor amplification or capture employed the immunoSEQ multiplex PCR assay. A mixture of 60 forward primers for TCR Vbeta segments and 13 reverse primers for TCR Jbeta segments was used in the multiplex PCR. The CDR3 region of rearranged TCR beta genes was amplified from genomic DNA by a multiplex PCR assay. The amplified TCR beta libraries were sequenced on the Illumina HiSeq System as 87-base-pair reads. Concerning the study's data processing: In a later analysis, some 80 million unique TCR beta chains were counted across the 500 to 700 repertoires, and about 10 million of these chains were shared by at least two donors. A nearest-neighbor algorithm error-corrected the raw reads and collapsed the reads into unique sequences, merging closely related sequences to remove PCR and sequencing errors. V, D and J gene segments were assigned by aligning CDR3 sequences to IMGT reference sequences. For a sequence to be retained, at least a six-nucleotide match to both a V gene segment and a J gene segment was required. A rearrangement counted as productive if the CDR3 had no stop codons and remained in frame with V and J, and every other rearrangement counted as non-productive. Following IMGT convention, CDR3 was defined as the stretch from the second conserved V-encoded cysteine to the conserved J-encoded phenylalanine. The earlier analysis of 500 to 750 of the donors excluded any sequence lacking an unambiguous match to a single V gene segment. In an earlier analysis of several hundred of the donors, a V segment was called functional when productive rearrangements were above 56.7%, and segregating when the standard deviation between donors exceeded 5%. A statistical classification framework was developed to diagnose cytomegalovirus status using the catalog of TCR beta chain sequences. In a later analysis, TCR nucleotide sequences were compared against IMGT/GENE-DB human TR gene sequences so that V and J genes could be assigned. A later analysis assigned CDR3 sequences and most-parsimonious VDJ recombination scenarios with the TCRdist pipeline. In a later analysis, each TCR beta chain was defined by its CDR3 amino acid sequence together with its V-gene family, and reads without a unique V-gene family were excluded. As a way to deal with suspected cross-contamination and a sequencing artifact, a later analysis dropped under 600 nucleotide sequences that were highly shared and had low generation probability. For each public chain, a later analysis derived a clonal expansion index from normalized ranks of inferred template counts within each repertoire. In a later analysis, generation probabilities were computed using a VDJ recombination model fitted to out-of-frame rearrangements, and the results were checked against IGoR. In a later analysis, TCR-TCR, TCR-HLA and TCR-CMV co-occurrence was scored with hypergeometric tests, and a repertoire-size bias correction was applied to TCR pairs. A later analysis estimated false discovery rates by permuting HLA or CMV assignments 20 times. In a later analysis, co-occurring TCRs were grouped using DBSCAN, and TCRdist sequence similarity was added for clustering within HLA-allele-positive subsets. Co-occurrence clustering excluded repertoires with fewer than 30,000 or more than 120,000 public chains, plus five with anomalous nucleotide sharing. TCRdb re-hosts the immuneACCESS table, in-frame sequences only. Its copies lack some clones; in the studies checked, an unresolved V gene accounts for under half of them, and the cause for the rest is not known. Clonal size and the V and J genes are those of that table, whereas D and trimming came from the DNA. For this sample the table gives approximately 170,000 clones, of which roughly four fifths were detected only once. 1.5% to 1.7% of the sample rests with the top ten.

From cysteine to phenylalanine, the CDR3 is 15 amino acids long. CDR3 DNA only is kept here, 45 bases in frame from base 1. From a lookup of the germline V gene, CDR1 and CDR2 are SGHTA and FQGTGA. The germline V and J ends show losses of 2 bases and 5 bases respectively, and no gene match explains 7 bases of the junction. The cohort was made up of hundreds of healthy bone marrow donors. At the time of sampling, all cohort members were nominally healthy, though unrecorded immune exposures were likely present. The donor tested CMV seronegative and was one of the 352 seronegative cohort members. Each donor provided a peripheral blood sample, and peripheral blood mononuclear cells were used for TCR beta sequencing. The Qiagen DNeasy Blood Extraction Kit was used to extract genomic DNA from the blood cell samples.

The rearrangement combines TRBV7-3 with TRBJ2-3; the junction holds 7 bases that match TRBD2. Sequencing was performed on PBMCs. This TCR derives from a man between 35 and 55 years old in good health and CMV-seronegative. The nucleotide sequence reads TGTGCCAGCAGCTTACGAACGGGAGGAGTAGATACGCAGTATTTT. The translation is CASSLRTGGVDTQYF.